These 21 T cell receptor beta chains were sequenced from one sample in a study of T cell responses to AZD1222 COVID-19 vaccine. Using immunoSEQ multiplex PCR, the repertoire was profiled, and TCRdb retains in-frame clones only, with some absent. This table has some 200,000 clones, roughly nine tenths appearing once. This specimen consisted of peripheral blood, obtained 28 days after the second AZD1222 dose. These receptors all come from an adult who received the AZD1222 COVID-19 vaccine.

On this clone itself: Other nucleotide sequences from this sample produce the same CDR3. The chain recombines TRBV12-3 or TRBV12-4 with TRBJ1-5, with D hard to call. The CDR3 sequence is 13 residues long. V was shortened by 1 base and J by 2 bases, with 3 bases between the two germline ends. The CDR3 reads CASSLVGNQPQHF. CDR3 DNA: TGTGCCAGCAGTTTAGTAGGCAATCAGCCCCAGCATTTT.

The rearrangement uses TRBV6-1 and TRBJ2-3; the D is unclear. CDR1 is MNHNS, CDR2 SASEGT, per germline. The V and J ends lost 2 bases and 3 bases respectively, with 6 bases between them. This CDR3 is built from 13 residues. In DNA, the CDR3 is TGTGCCAGCAGTGAAAGGGAAACAGATACGCAGTATTTT. It is translated as CASSERETDTQYF.

V and J are TRBV29-1 and TRBJ2-3; 9 nucleotides line up with TRBD2. CDR1 is SQVTM, CDR2 ANQGSEA, per germline. Trimming took 6 bases from V and 3 from J; bases not matched to a gene: 13. The CDR3 is made up of 16 amino acids. The CDR3 region has the DNA TGCAGCGTAGGTCCCGGCGGGAGGGTTTCGACAGATACGCAGTATTTT. Encoded protein: CSVGPGGRVSTDTQYF.

V and J are TRBV2 and TRBJ1-5, with D possibly matching TRBD1 (5 bases). Germline loops: CDR1 SNHLY, CDR2 FYNNEI. With 6 bases removed from V and 0 bases from J, the gap between germline ends came to 18 bases. This CDR3 contains 17 residues. For the CDR3, the DNA is TGTGCCAGCAGACCCCGGGGCCCTATCCTTAGCAATCAGCCCCAGCATTTT. This gives the protein CASRPRGPILSNQPQHF.

The chain joins TRBV7-2 to TRBJ2-6; D gene uncertain. Germline V gives CDR1 SGHTA, CDR2 FQGNSA. The germline V and J ends were trimmed by 5 bases and 3 bases, with 8 bases remaining between them. CDR3 length: 14 amino acids. CDR3 protein: CASSPPGGANVLTF. The CDR3 region has the DNA TGTGCCAGCAGCCCCCCCGGTGGGGCCAACGTCCTGACTTTC.

This chain joins TRBV30 and TRBJ1-2; no definite D call. V lost 0 bases and J lost 3, with 8 bases in between. CDR1 GTSNPN and CDR2 SVGIG come from the germline V gene (reference sequence). The CDR3 is made up of 13 amino acids. CDR3 DNA: TGTGCCTGGAGTGTACTTGGTTACTATGGCTACACCTTC. It encodes CAWSVLGYYGYTF.

This chain uses TRBV5-6 with TRBJ2-1, with D possibly matching TRBD2 (5 bases). Germline CDR1 and CDR2: SGHDT and YYEEEE. The CDR3 has 15 amino acids. V lost 4 bases, J lost 4 bases, and 15 bases lay in between. This CDR3 reads CASSHRGRVYNEQFF. The CDR3, as DNA: TGTGCCAGCAGCCACAGAGGGCGCGTTTACAATGAGCAGTTCTTC.

A few counts support this clone. The chain joins TRBV11-3 to TRBJ2-5; either TRBD1 or TRBD2 may supply D (5 bases each). The germline V gene encodes CDR1 SGHNT and CDR2 YENEEA. The V gene lost 3 bases and the J gene lost 7 bases, with 12 bases spanning the gap. The CDR3 covers 13 residues. CDR3 protein: CASSFRQRGTQYF. In DNA form, the CDR3 reads TGTGCCAGCAGCTTTCGGCAGAGGGGGACCCAGTACTTC. The whole variable domain, remainder taken from reference TRBV11-3 and TRBJ2-5, is EAGVVQSPRYKIIEKKQPVAFWCNPISGHNTLYWYLQNLGQGPELLIRYENEEAVDDSQLPKDRFSAERLKGVDSTLKIQPAELGDSAVYLCASSFRQRGTQYFGPGTRLLVL.

This sequence joins TRBV2 and TRBJ1-2; a weak D match, TRBD1 (5 bases). The CDR3 spans 15 residues. In germline, CDR1 is SNHLY, CDR2 FYNNEI. The V and J ends lost 6 bases and 2 bases respectively, with 16 bases between them. CDR3 in DNA: TGTGCCAGCAGGAACTCCCCCGAGGGGAACTATGGCTACACCTTC. Protein: CASRNSPEGNYGYTF.

The chain combines TRBV7-2 with TRBJ2-5; 9 bases line up with TRBD1. The CDR3 consists of 16 residues. The germline V gene has CDR1 SGHTA and CDR2 FQGNSA. Trimming cost V 3 bases and J 4 bases; bases outside gene matches: 9. In nucleotides, the CDR3 is TGTGCCAGCAGCTTCCTCCCCCACAGGGGGCTAGAGACCCAGTACTTC. Translated: CASSFLPHRGLETQYF.

Here the CDR3 DNA reads TGTGCCAGCAGCCTTTACAGGGAGGACTCACCCCTCCACTTT. Translation gives CASSLYREDSPLHF. This rearrangement joins TRBV7-2 to TRBJ1-6; D might be TRBD1 (6 bases). The CDR3 runs to 14 residues. The germline CDR1 and CDR2 sequences are SGHTA and FQGNSA. The V end lost 5 bases, the J end lost 10 bases, and 15 bases lay between the germline ends.

The chain recombines TRBV18 with TRBJ1-4, with 7 bases identical to TRBD1. Germline V gene data show CDR1 as KGHSH and CDR2 as LQKENI. CDR3 length: 16 amino acids. The V and J ends lost 6 bases and 0 bases, in that order; junction bases with no gene match: 7. The CDR3 DNA sequence: TGTGCCAGCTCGCGGAACAGGGGATCAACTAATGAAAAACTGTTTTTT. It codes for CASSRNRGSTNEKLFF.

The chain joins TRBV7-2 to TRBJ2-1, with D possibly matching TRBD1 (6 bases). Trimming shortened V by 2 bases and J by 3 bases, and 8 bases separated the two germline ends. The CDR3 is 14 amino acids. The germline V gene has CDR1 SGHTA and CDR2 FQGNSA. The CDR3 bases are TGTGCCAGCAGCTTAACAGGGAGCTACAATGAGCAGTTCTTC. Its protein product is CASSLTGSYNEQFF.

CDR3 sequence reads: CASSPLVRGGIDNQPQHF. The CDR3 coding sequence is TGTGCCAGTAGTCCCCTGGTGCGGGGCGGTATTGACAATCAGCCCCAGCATTTT. The rearrangement joins TRBV19 to TRBJ1-5; possible D gene TRBD1, 5 bases. Trimming stripped 5 bases from V and 3 bases from J, with 23 bases between. Germline-derived CDR1 and CDR2 are LNHDA and SQIVND (reference sequence). The CDR3 is 18 residues long.

CDR3 DNA: TGTGCCACCCGGCCCCCCCAGTACCCCTACGAGCAGTACTTC. Residues: CATRPPQYPYEQYF. The chain has TRBV6-1 and TRBJ2-7, with D unclear. Trimming shortened V by 10 bases and J by 2 bases, and 18 bases separated the two germline ends. This CDR3 spans 14 amino acids. The germline V gene encodes CDR1 MNHNS and CDR2 SASEGT.

This clone was detected once. The identical CDR3 is also encoded by other nucleotide sequences in the sample. The V call is TRBV7-2, the J call TRBJ1-2, with 7 bases lining up with TRBD1. J lost 2 bases, V lost 5 bases, and 2 bases had no gene match. The germline V gene has CDR1 SGHTA and CDR2 FQGNSA. The CDR3 covers 13 residues. The CDR3 sequence is CASSPQGNYGYTF. The CDR3 nucleotides read TGTGCCAGCAGCCCACAGGGGAACTATGGCTACACCTTC. Combining the CDR3 with reference TRBV7-2 and TRBJ1-2 gives the whole variable domain GAGVSQSPSNKVTEKGKDVELRCDPISGHTALYWYRQSLGQGLEFLIYFQGNSAPDKSGLPSDRFSAERTGGSVSTLTIQRTQQEDSAVYLCASSPQGNYGYTFGSGTRLTVV.

This clone occurred many times. This chain connects TRBV19 to TRBJ1-5, with D unresolved. The CDR3 totals 13 residues. Germline-derived CDR1 and CDR2 are LNHDA and SQIVND (reference sequence). Trimming left V 6 bases short and J 9 bases short, with 15 bases between. The CDR3 protein is CASSVQMGGPQHF. The CDR3 DNA is TGTGCCAGTAGCGTTCAGATGGGCGGGCCCCAGCATTTT.

The rearrangement links TRBV7-9 to TRBJ2-7; D is unclear. This CDR3 spans 12 amino acids. With 5 bases removed from V and 4 bases from J, the gap between germline ends came to 9 bases. The germline V gene encodes CDR1 SEHNR and CDR2 FQNEAQ (reference sequence). The CDR3 spells CASSAGMYEQYF. The CDR3 DNA sequence: TGTGCCAGCAGCGCCGGAATGTACGAGCAGTACTTC.

V and J are TRBV18 and TRBJ1-1; TRBD1 matches 12 bases. The CDR3 is 16 amino acids. Germline V gives CDR1 KGHSH, CDR2 LQKENI. With V trimmed by 6 bases and J by 1 base, 6 bases remained unmatched. The CDR3 DNA reads TGTGCCAGCTCGCCGGGACAGGGGGCCCCGAACACTGAAGCTTTCTTT. This codes for CASSPGQGAPNTEAFF.

The rearrangement joins TRBV3-1 (or the pseudogene TRBV3-2) to TRBJ2-2; 14 nucleotides match TRBD2. The CDR3 length is 18 residues. Germline V gene lookup returns CDR1 LGHDT and CDR2 YNNKEL (reference sequence). J was trimmed by 5 bases and V by 0 bases; bases with no gene match: 5. The CDR3 DNA is TGTGCCAGCAGCCAAGATATGGGGACTAGCGGGGGAACCGGGGAGCTGTTTTTT. Translation gives CASSQDMGTSGGTGELFF.

The chain couples TRBV12-3 or TRBV12-4 to TRBJ1-2; D might be TRBD1 (5 bases). V lost 7 bases and J lost 8, with 17 bases in between. There are 13 residues in the CDR3. The CDR3 DNA sequence: TGTGCCAGCACCCCTGCGCGGACAACCGGCTACACCTTC. This codes for CASTPARTTGYTF.